The 14 T cell receptor beta chains given below trace back to one sample, sequenced in a study of T-cell memory formation after mild COVID-19. TCRdb re-analysed the 5' RACE reads in MiXCR, keeping a single row per CDR3 protein. In the table there are over 30,000 distinct CDR3 sequences, over 9.5% of which are singletons. What was sequenced was PBMCs or a T cell subset sorted from them (not recorded which). These receptors all stem from a young man who had mild COVID-19 (a few samples of this study predate the infection). Cell type and time point are not known.

The sample holds many counts of this clonotype. The rearrangement uses TRBV19 and TRBJ2-7; TRBD2 matches 7 bases. Losses at the gene ends were 1 base for V and 5 bases for J; bases not matched to a gene: 5. The CDR3 is 14 residues long. Germline CDR1 and CDR2: LNHDA and SQIVND (reference sequence). The CDR3 protein is CASSIVGGFDEQYF. The DNA for the CDR3 is TGTGCCAGTAGTATAGTGGGAGGGTTCGACGAGCAGTACTTC.

This clonotype turned up a few times. This chain uses TRBV6-2 or TRBV6-3 with TRBJ2-2, with a possible D match to TRBD2 (7 bases). The germline CDR1 and CDR2 sequences are MNHEY and SVGEGT. The ends were cut back, 6 bases at V and 4 bases at J, with 18 bases in the middle. The CDR3 covers 16 residues. The CDR3 here is CASSRGGAMSTGELFF. The CDR3 nucleotides read TGTGCCAGCAGCAGAGGGGGGGCTATGAGCACCGGGGAGCTGTTTTTT.

The chain uses TRBV6-6 and TRBJ2-1; D unresolved. Germline CDR1 reads MNHNY; CDR2 reads SVGAGI (reference sequence). The ends were cut back, 2 bases at V and 6 bases at J, with 8 bases in the middle. CDR3 length equals 13 residues. CDR3 in amino acids: CASSYVSSNEQFF. CDR3 coding DNA: TGTGCCAGCAGTTACGTCTCTAGCAATGAGCAGTTCTTC.

This clonotype was detected ten times or more. This rearrangement joins TRBV6-5 to TRBJ2-2; D ambiguous. Trimming took 1 base from V and 3 from J, leaving 6 bases between them. The CDR3 length is 14 residues. The V gene's germline CDR1 is MNHEY and CDR2 SVGAGI. The CDR3 sequence: CASSYYSDTGELFF. The CDR3 DNA is TGTGCCAGCAGTTACTACTCGGACACCGGGGAGCTGTTTTTT.

Ten or more counts support this clonotype. The chain recombines TRBV7-3 with TRBJ2-2; TRBD2 agrees at 8 bases. The germline gives CDR1 SGHTA, CDR2 FQGTGA. CDR3 length equals 15 residues. V shed 5 bases and J 3 bases; nucleotides not matched to a gene: 5. This CDR3 reads CASSRNGGDTGELFF. The CDR3 DNA sequence: TGTGCCAGCAGCCGAAACGGGGGGGACACCGGGGAGCTGTTTTTT.

This clonotype was picked up a small number of times. V is TRBV15 and J is TRBJ2-5, with D tentatively TRBD1 (6 bases). The germline CDR1 and CDR2 sequences are LNHNV and YYDKDF (reference sequence). Trimming stripped 1 base from V and 5 bases from J, with 14 bases between. The CDR3 has 15 amino acids. The CDR3 protein is CATSRVRTASETQYF. CDR3 nucleotide sequence: TGTGCCACCAGCAGAGTTCGGACAGCATCGGAGACCCAGTACTTC.

In its sample, this clonotype was seen many times. CDR3: CASSFGSGGAETQYF. CDR3 DNA sequence: TGCGCCAGCAGCTTCGGTAGCGGGGGGGCCGAGACCCAGTACTTC. J is TRBJ2-5 and V is TRBV5-1, with 11 bases lining up with TRBD2. Losses at the gene ends were 2 bases for V and 5 bases for J; bases not matched to a gene: 5. CDR1 and CDR2 from the germline V gene are SGHRS and YFSETQ. This CDR3 has 15 residues.

In this sample, this clonotype turned up many times. The CDR3 loop is CASSFNLAVAYNEQFF. The CDR3 nucleotides read TGTGCCAGCAGCTTTAACTTGGCGGTCGCCTACAATGAGCAGTTCTTC. The rearrangement joins TRBV7-9 to TRBJ2-1; the D is unclear. Germline CDR1 and CDR2: SEHNR and FQNEAQ (reference sequence). CDR3 size: 16 residues. V lost 3 bases, J lost 2 bases, and 14 bases lay in between.

For this clonotype: Sequence at one end of the junction differs from germline and may be a read error. The chain employs TRBV24-1 and TRBJ1-1; 9 bases fit TRBD1. In germline, CDR1 is KGHDR, CDR2 SFDVKD. The CDR3 sequence is 12 residues long. The CDR3 sequence: CANSEGTGQAFF. In nucleotides, the CDR3 is TGTGCCAACAGTGAAGGGACAGGGCAGGCTTTCTTT.

This clonotype was detected ten times or more. The chain links TRBV20-1 to TRBJ2-4, with TRBD1 identical over 7 bases. Germline V gene lookup returns CDR1 DFQATT and CDR2 SNEGSKA (reference sequence). The CDR3 totals 12 residues. The CDR3 region is CRGSGQPNIQYF. The DNA for the CDR3 is TGCAGGGGGTCGGGACAGCCAAACATTCAGTACTTC.

The chain couples TRBV15 to TRBJ2-5; unclear D gene. Trimming stripped 0 bases from V and 2 bases from J, with 4 bases between. The V gene's germline CDR1 is LNHNV and CDR2 YYDKDF (reference sequence). CDR3 length: 13 residues. The CDR3 DNA sequence: TGTGCCACCAGCAGAGATATACAAGAGACCCAGTACTTC. It yields the protein CATSRDIQETQYF.

This chain joins TRBV11-2 and TRBJ1-3; no clear D gene. The germline gives CDR1 SGHAT, CDR2 FQNNGV. Trimming shortened V by 3 bases and J by 3 bases, and 9 bases separated the two germline ends. The CDR3 totals 14 residues. CDR3 sequence: CASSFEGFGNTIYF. In DNA, the CDR3 is TGTGCCAGCAGCTTTGAAGGTTTTGGAAACACCATATATTTT.

The table lists this clonotype with many counts. This chain joins TRBV10-3 and TRBJ2-1; no reliable D call. The CDR3 length is 13 residues. The germline V gene encodes CDR1 ENHRY and CDR2 SYGVKD. Trimming cost V 4 bases and J 3 bases, with 7 bases left between them. CDR3 in amino acids: CAISATLYNEQFF. The DNA of the CDR3 is TGTGCCATCAGTGCGACACTCTACAATGAGCAGTTCTTC.

This clonotype was counted at least ten times. J is TRBJ1-3 and V is TRBV18, with no clear D. The CDR3 length is 15 residues. The V end lost 0 bases, the J end lost 0 bases, and 6 bases lay between the germline ends. Per the germline V gene, CDR1 is KGHSH and CDR2 is LQKENI. CDR3 in amino acids: CASSPPVSSGNTIYF. The CDR3 nucleotides are TGTGCCAGCTCACCACCCGTTAGCTCTGGAAACACCATATATTTT.